A single sample gave rise to the 31 T cell receptor beta chains below, sequenced in a study of technical replicates of blood from several donors. Only in-frame clones appear in the TCRdb table, and some are missing; sequencing was by immunoSEQ multiplex PCR. The sample lists about 56,000 clones, 85% to 95% seen once, with roughly 4.2% in the top ten. Sequencing was done on a sample of PBMCs. These receptor sequences come from a human donor in good health. Some clones in this sample may be carry-over from other donors' samples.

This rearrangement joins TRBV19 to TRBJ1-2, with TRBD1 identical over 8 bases. V trimming: 6 bases; J trimming: 2 bases; junction bases outside the gene matches: 2. This CDR3 spans 13 amino acids. CDR1 is LNHDA and CDR2 is SQIVND in the germline V gene (reference sequence). The CDR3 region has the DNA TGTGCCAGTAGGACAGGGGAAAACTATGGCTACACCTTC. Amino acids: CASRTGENYGYTF.

The chain couples TRBV11-2 to TRBJ2-3; D unclear. Germline CDR1 reads SGHAT; CDR2 reads FQNNGV. Trimming removed 8 bases at V and 3 bases at J, with 18 bases between. The CDR3 sequence is 15 residues long. The CDR3 reads CASSLARGMTDTQYF. The DNA of the CDR3 is TGTGCCAGCTCGTTAGCCCGCGGAATGACAGATACGCAGTATTTT.

The chain employs TRBV6-1 and TRBJ2-3; the match to TRBD2 covers 7 bases. The CDR3 loop spans 16 amino acids. The germline V gene has CDR1 MNHNS and CDR2 SASEGT. V shed 3 bases, J shed 0 bases, and the junction held 6 bases outside the gene matches. CDR3 DNA sequence: TGTGCCAGCAGTGAGTGGCTAGCGGTTAGCACAGATACGCAGTATTTT. This codes for CASSEWLAVSTDTQYF.

This clone came up once. A junction end diverges from the germline sequence, so it may reflect a read error. The rearrangement uses TRBV7-6 and TRBJ2-7; D possibly corresponds to TRBD2 (6 bases). CDR3 length equals 13 residues. Germline V gene data show CDR1 as SGHVS and CDR2 as FNYEAQ. This CDR3 reads CASRLAATYEQYF. DNA of the CDR3: TGTGCCAGCAGATTAGCGGCAACCTACGAGCAGTACTTC.

The rearrangement joins TRBV30 to TRBJ1-1; unclear D gene. The germline gives CDR1 GTSNPN, CDR2 SVGIG (reference sequence). CDR3 length: 12 amino acids. With 1 base removed from V and 8 bases from J, the gap between germline ends came to 11 bases. The CDR3 protein is CAWSDWGAEAFF. Here the CDR3 DNA reads TGTGCCTGGAGTGATTGGGGAGCGGAAGCTTTCTTT.

The V and J genes are TRBV18 and TRBJ2-7; 12 nucleotides agree with TRBD2. V trimming: 3 bases; J trimming: 4 bases; junction bases outside the gene matches: 7. CDR3 size: 16 residues. Germline V CDR1 and CDR2: KGHSH, LQKENI. CDR3 in DNA: TGTGCCAGCTCACCCGGTCTAGCGGGAGGGGGGTACGAGCAGTACTTC. Its translation is CASSPGLAGGGYEQYF.

This chain joins TRBV27 and TRBJ2-1; D is perhaps TRBD2 (7 bases). V lost 3 bases, J lost 9 bases, and 18 bases lay in between. Germline V gives CDR1 MNHEY, CDR2 SMNVEV (reference sequence). There are 15 residues in the CDR3. The CDR3: CASSFLPGGRGEQFF. In DNA form, the CDR3 reads TGTGCCAGCAGTTTCCTCCCCGGGGGGCGGGGTGAGCAGTTCTTC.

CDR3 nucleotide sequence: TGTGCCACCTCCGGGGTTCGGAAACAGGGGGCGAATGAGCAGTTCTTC. The encoded protein is CATSGVRKQGANEQFF. The chain is built from TRBV15 and TRBJ2-1; TRBD1 matches at 9 bases. Trimming removed 8 bases from V and 7 bases from J; junction bases left unmatched: 15. This CDR3 spans 16 amino acids. Germline CDR1 LNHNV, CDR2 YYDKDF (reference sequence).

The J gene is TRBJ1-5, the V gene TRBV19, with 11 bases identical to TRBD1. Trimming took 6 bases from V and 5 from J; bases not matched to a gene: 6. This CDR3 has 15 amino acids. Germline lookup yields CDR1 LNHDA and CDR2 SQIVND (reference sequence). Written as DNA, the CDR3 is TGTGCCAGTAGGACCGGACAGGGGGCAGATCAGCCCCAGCATTTT. Protein sequence: CASRTGQGADQPQHF. Full variable domain (rest looked up from reference TRBV19 and TRBJ1-5): DGGITQSPKYLFRKEGQNVTLSCEQNLNHDAMYWYRQDPGQGLRLIYYSQIVNDFQKGDIAEGYSVSREKKESFPLTVTSAQKNPTAFYLCASRTGQGADQPQHFGDGTRLSIL.

This chain joins TRBV5-4 and TRBJ2-7; 13 positions match TRBD2. CDR1 is SGHNT, CDR2 YYREEE, per germline (reference sequence). The CDR3 runs to 15 residues. Losses at the gene ends were 5 bases for V and 3 bases for J; bases not matched to a gene: 5. The CDR3, as DNA: TGTGCCAGCAGACCAGGGACTAGCGGGAACTACGAGCAGTACTTC. This encodes CASRPGTSGNYEQYF. The variable domain in full, completed from reference TRBV5-4 and TRBJ2-7, reads ETGVTQSPTHLIKTRGQQVTLRCSSQSGHNTVSWYQQALGQGPQFIFQYYREEENGRGNFPPRFSGLQFPNYSSELNVNALELDDSALYLCASRPGTSGNYEQYFGPGTRLTVT.

CDR3 protein: CASSLGLAGGGDTQYF. CDR3 nucleotide sequence: TGTGCCAGCAGCTTGGGACTAGCGGGAGGGGGAGATACGCAGTATTTT. The rearrangement uses TRBV11-3 and TRBJ2-3; the match to TRBD2 covers 16 bases. CDR3 length: 16 residues. V was pared by 3 bases and J by 5 bases, with 2 bases of the junction left unmatched. CDR1 and CDR2 (germline): SGHNT, YENEEA.

The V call is TRBV4-1, the J call TRBJ2-5, with D tentatively TRBD2 (5 bases). The CDR3 spans 18 residues. Germline CDR1 is MGHRA and CDR2 is YSYEKL. Trimming left V 2 bases short and J 5 bases short, with 24 bases between. CDR3 coding DNA: TGCGCCAGCAGCCAAAAATTGGGGTTAGGGAGAAACGGGGAGACCCAGTACTTC. This encodes CASSQKLGLGRNGETQYF.

The genes are TRBV30 and TRBJ1-5; no clear D. Trimming removed 0 bases from V and 4 bases from J, with 10 bases in between. The CDR3 covers 14 residues. Germline V CDR1 and CDR2: GTSNPN, SVGIG (reference sequence). CDR3 sequence: CAWSVRGDNQPQHF. CDR3 in DNA: TGTGCCTGGAGTGTACGGGGAGATAATCAGCCCCAGCATTTT.

The chain joins TRBV2 to TRBJ2-6, with D possibly TRBD1 on 5 matching bases. Trimming removed 3 bases at V and 0 bases at J, with 6 bases between. The V gene's germline CDR1 is SNHLY and CDR2 FYNNEI. The CDR3 length is 15 residues. The CDR3 bases are TGTGCCAGCAGTGAGGGGCCCTCTGGGGCCAACGTCCTGACTTTC. Its translation: CASSEGPSGANVLTF.

The rearrangement links TRBV4-1 to TRBJ2-1; 9 nucleotides line up with TRBD2. This CDR3 contains 16 residues. V lost 0 bases and J lost 4; bases outside the gene matches: 4. Germline loops: CDR1 MGHRA, CDR2 YSYEKL. The CDR3 DNA reads TGCGCCAGCAGCCAAGATGCCCTAGCGGGGTACAATGAGCAGTTCTTC. Its protein is CASSQDALAGYNEQFF.

The chain uses TRBV19 and TRBJ2-5; D is ambiguous. V lost 3 bases and J 5 bases, leaving 7 bases between the germline ends. The CDR3 sequence is 12 residues long. CDR1 and CDR2 (germline): LNHDA, SQIVND (reference sequence). For the CDR3, the DNA is TGTGCCAGTAGTATGTGGGCGGAGACCCAGTACTTC. Translating gives CASSMWAETQYF.

The J gene is TRBJ2-1, the V gene TRBV5-1, with 9 bases fitting TRBD1. V dropped 4 bases and J dropped 6; count of bases not matched to a gene: 8. This CDR3 is 15 amino acids long. The germline V gene has CDR1 SGHRS and CDR2 YFSETQ. DNA of the CDR3: TGCGCCAGCAGCGAGGGACAGGGAGCTACCAATGAGCAGTTCTTC. Translating gives CASSEGQGATNEQFF.

J is TRBJ2-1 and V is TRBV4-1; the match to TRBD2 covers 16 bases. The CDR3 extends over 19 amino acids. V gave up 1 base and J gave up 1 base; unmatched junction bases: 4. Germline V gene sequence: CDR1 MGHRA, CDR2 YSYEKL. Here the CDR3 DNA reads TGCGCCAGCAGCCAAGCCGGGACTAGCGGGAGGGATTCCTACAATGAGCAGTTCTTC. Translation gives CASSQAGTSGRDSYNEQFF.

The rearrangement joins TRBV12-5 to TRBJ1-1; the match to TRBD1 covers 8 bases. The V and J ends lost 1 base and 5 bases, in that order; junction bases with no gene match: 12. Germline lookup yields CDR1 LGHNT and CDR2 FRNRAP. This CDR3 has 17 amino acids. This chain's CDR3 is CASGLDTIQGGLTEAFF. In nucleotides, the CDR3 is TGTGCTAGTGGTTTGGATACCATACAGGGGGGACTGACTGAAGCTTTCTTT.

This clone appeared once. This rearrangement joins TRBV13 to TRBJ2-7, with 11 bases lining up with TRBD2. Germline V CDR1 and CDR2: PRHDT, FYEKMQ (reference sequence). CDR3 length: 15 amino acids. The J segment lost 4 bases and the V segment lost 4 bases, leaving 6 bases of the junction unmatched. The CDR3 DNA sequence: TGTGCCAGCAGCTCACTAGCGGGAGTAAGGTACGAGCAGTACTTC. Translating it yields CASSSLAGVRYEQYF.

V is TRBV5-1 and J is TRBJ2-2, with a tentative D call TRBD2 (5 bases). Trimming shortened V by 5 bases and J by 1 base, and 15 bases separated the two germline ends. CDR3 length: 16 amino acids. Germline V gene data show CDR1 as SGHRS and CDR2 as YFSETQ. CDR3 loop: CASSDREAKNTGELFF. CDR3 DNA: TGCGCCAGCAGTGACCGGGAAGCCAAGAACACCGGGGAGCTGTTTTTT.

The rearrangement joins TRBV19 to TRBJ2-6; 9 nucleotides align to TRBD1. Losses at the gene ends were 6 bases for V and 1 base for J; bases not matched to a gene: 4. This CDR3 is built from 16 residues. In germline, CDR1 is LNHDA, CDR2 SQIVND (reference sequence). As DNA, the CDR3 is TGTGCCAGTAGGGACAGGGGACAGTCTGGGGCCAACGTCCTGACTTTC. Encoded protein: CASRDRGQSGANVLTF.

The sample holds one count of this clone. This chain connects TRBV6-5 to TRBJ2-5; D possibly corresponds to TRBD2 (5 bases). The CDR3 contains 16 residues. The V and J ends lost 2 bases and 3 bases respectively, with 16 bases between them. Germline V CDR1 and CDR2: MNHEY, SVGAGI. DNA of the CDR3: TGTGCCAGCAGTTACGGGTGGGAGAGCCCAAAAGAGACCCAGTACTTC. Protein: CASSYGWESPKETQYF.

This clone was picked up one time. This chain links TRBV9 with TRBJ1-2; D unclear. Germline CDR1 SGDLS, CDR2 YYNGEE. CDR3 length: 14 residues. V lost 2 bases to trimming and J lost 8 bases, with 16 bases between them. The CDR3 here is CASSVDRHRRGYTF. The CDR3 coding sequence is TGTGCCAGCAGCGTCGACCGCCATAGGAGGGGCTACACCTTC.

The chain carries TRBV5-1 and TRBJ1-3, with 8 bases aligning to TRBD1. Germline V gene data show CDR1 as SGHRS and CDR2 as YFSETQ. The trim removed 0 bases at V and 2 bases at J, leaving 1 base unmatched. The CDR3 length is 15 residues. CDR3 nucleotide sequence: TGCGCCAGCAGCTTGGAGACAGGGGCTGGAAACACCATATATTTT. Encoded protein: CASSLETGAGNTIYF.

The chain combines TRBV6-5 with TRBJ2-1; D ambiguous. The V end was cut by 7 bases, the J end by 1 base, with 14 bases between. This CDR3 is 15 amino acids long. Per germline, CDR1 MNHEY and CDR2 SVGAGI. The CDR3 loop is CASNSELASYNEQFF. The CDR3, as DNA: TGTGCCAGCAATTCGGAGCTCGCGTCCTACAATGAGCAGTTCTTC.

The chain links TRBV5-4 to TRBJ2-7; TRBD2 matches 7 bases. The CDR3 loop spans 13 amino acids. Trimming at V came to 4 bases and at J to 3 bases, leaving 4 bases not matched to a gene. Germline V lookup: CDR1 SGHNT, CDR2 YYREEE (reference sequence). CDR3 DNA sequence: TGTGCCAGCAGCAAAAGCGGGGACTACGAGCAGTACTTC. This encodes CASSKSGDYEQYF.

The CDR3 loop is CASSDSIAGVGNEQFF. The CDR3 DNA is TGTGCCAGCAGTGACTCAATAGCGGGGGTTGGGAATGAGCAGTTCTTC. This chain connects TRBV6-4 to TRBJ2-1, with 9 bases lining up with TRBD2. From germline, CDR1 is MRHNA and CDR2 SNTAGT. This CDR3 region has 16 residues. After removal of 0 bases from V and 7 bases from J, the junction contained 7 bases not matched to a gene.

The chain carries TRBV29-1 and TRBJ2-7, with D possibly being TRBD1 (6 bases). V lost 4 bases and J 2 bases, leaving 15 bases between the germline ends. Germline assignment: CDR1 SQVTM and CDR2 ANQGSEA. The CDR3 has 14 residues. CDR3 sequence (DNA): TGCAGCGTTGGAACAGGGAGAGGAGCCTACGAGCAGTACTTC. It specifies CSVGTGRGAYEQYF.

The chain combines TRBV7-8 with TRBJ2-7, with D perhaps TRBD1 (6 bases). The CDR3 runs 15 residues. The germline V gene encodes CDR1 SGHVS and CDR2 FQNEAQ. Deletions cut 5 bases from V and 3 bases from J, with 17 bases between. The CDR3 sequence is CASSTRTEPYYEQYF. The CDR3 nucleotides read TGTGCCAGCAGCACCCGGACAGAGCCCTACTACGAGCAGTACTTC.

The chain links TRBV20-1 to TRBJ2-1, with a weak D call TRBD1 (5 bases). Germline CDR1 DFQATT, CDR2 SNEGSKA (reference sequence). The CDR3 covers 11 residues. Trimming stripped 5 bases from V and 12 bases from J, with 14 bases between. For the CDR3, the DNA is TGCAGTGCTCTTGTCAGGGAAGGGCAGTTCTTC. The encoded protein is CSALVREGQFF.